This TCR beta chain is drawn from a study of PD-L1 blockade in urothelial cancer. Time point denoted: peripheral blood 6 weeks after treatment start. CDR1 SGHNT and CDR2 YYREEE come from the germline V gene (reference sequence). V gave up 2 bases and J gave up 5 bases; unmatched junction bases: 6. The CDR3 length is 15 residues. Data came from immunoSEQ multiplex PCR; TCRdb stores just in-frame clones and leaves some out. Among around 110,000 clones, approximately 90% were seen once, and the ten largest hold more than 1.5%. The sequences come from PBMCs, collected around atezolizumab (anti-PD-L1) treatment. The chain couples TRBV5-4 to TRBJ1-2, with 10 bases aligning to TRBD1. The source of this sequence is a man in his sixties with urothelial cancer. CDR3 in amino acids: CASSFRDRGVYGYTF. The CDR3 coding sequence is TGTGCCAGCAGCTTCCGGGACAGGGGCGTTTATGGCTACACCTTC. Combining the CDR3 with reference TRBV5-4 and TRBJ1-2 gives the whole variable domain ETGVTQSPTHLIKTRGQQVTLRCSSQSGHNTVSWYQQALGQGPQFIFQYYREEENGRGNFPPRFSGLQFPNYSSELNVNALELDDSALYLCASSFRDRGVYGYTFGSGTRLTVV.